This TCR beta chain is drawn from a study of identical twins (dated by TCRdb to between 2015 and 2016). About the investigation overall: The study deep-sequenced TCR alpha and beta repertoires from monozygotic twins, unrelated adults of various ages and cord blood to test whether fetal clonotypes persist. To rule out contamination, replicate twin experiments were performed at different times with different library preparation protocols.

What the study reported, not specific to this receptor: In monozygotic twins, out-of-frame TCR alpha sharing was systematically underestimated by recombination models, although the models agreed with sharing between unrelated individuals. Because the same donors could not be followed over many years, conclusions were based on cross-sectional statistical analysis. Compared with coincidental sharing between unrelated individuals, out-of-frame TCR alpha sequences shared between twins had an excess of sequences with low generation probability. Fewer insertions were carried by abundant cord blood beta clonotypes; a weaker similar trend was observed in young adult naive repertoires, while no such trend was observed in memory repertoires. Zero-insertion analyses could be partly confounded by invariant T cells such as MAIT and iNKT, though diverse VJ usage argued against such confounding for most clonotypes. In beta out-of-frame sequences, excess twin sharing was weaker, because having fewer shared sequences lowered the signal-to-noise ratio.

From its cysteine to its phenylalanine, the CDR3 spans 14 amino acids. Only the CDR3 region is kept as DNA, spanning 42 bases read in frame from base 1. Ends trimmed: V by 6 bases, J by 8 bases; bases unmatched to a gene: 12. The germline V gene encodes CDR1 GTSNPN and CDR2 SVGIG (reference sequence). Every donor in the study was a healthy Caucasian. The researchers also sequenced three unrelated adults who were not twins: a male aged 18 to 29, a male aged 50 to 59, and a female aged 50 to 59. Miltenyi CD45RO+ enrichment and human naive T-cell isolation kits were used to isolate memory (CD45RO+) and naive T cells from PBMC. The table lists this clonotype with a few counts. This receptor's antigen is unknown. There are no base qualities to consult, and no much larger clone falls within one base. Library preparation was by 5' RACE. The data were produced on an Illumina HiSeq 2000. Template switching added a universal primer binding site, and the final cDNA carried a unique molecular identifier that allowed TCR cDNA molecules to be counted accurately. First-strand cDNA for TCR alpha and beta chains was synthesized from specific primers in the conserved constant-segment region. To control for contamination, each cDNA library was double barcoded with a SMART-Mk sample barcode plus Illumina barcodes. TruSeq adapter sequences and Illumina sample barcodes were added in two successive PCR steps. Sequencing of the TCR alpha and beta cDNA libraries was done on the Illumina HiSeq platform using custom primers. From the authors' description of their analysis: Raw reads were processed with MiGEC to extract unique molecular identifiers, and MiXCR was used to determine CDR3 positions. For each individual, recombination models were inferred using an EM algorithm with the repgenHMM and IGoR tools. The tcR package in R was used for shared clonotype analysis, with sharing normalized by the product of cloneset sizes. Out-of-frame nonproductive sequences were analyzed to study raw recombination free of thymic and clonal selection effects. TCRdb passed the public sequencing reads through fastp at Q25 and MiXCR, retaining productive beta sequences. CDR3 protein sequences are deduplicated, and each keeps its most common genes and DNA. These V and J calls originate from TCRdb's pipeline instead of the authors' own analysis. A total of around 670,000 distinct CDR3 sequences appear in this sample, over 5% of them only once. The top ten clones comprise under 2% of the sample.

This receptor was taken from a man younger than 35 in good health. The sequence links TRBV30 to TRBJ1-4, with 7 bases in between that match TRBD1. Sequencing used naive T cells sorted from blood. The sample's cell subset or site, from its label and the paper: cells isolated with a human naive T-cell isolation kit. CDR3 reads: CACSPGTVREKLFF. The DNA sequence is TGTGCCTGTAGTCCGGGGACAGTTAGAGAAAAACTGTTTTTT.